One and the same sample provided the 13 T cell receptor beta chains below, sequenced in a study of T cell responses to AZD1222 COVID-19 vaccine. Here immunoSEQ multiplex PCR was the method, and the copy in TCRdb shows in-frame clones only, minus some. The profile shows 170,000 or so clones, 90% of them singletons. Sequenced here: peripheral blood, sampled on day 0 of AZD1222 vaccination. All receptors come from an adult in good health.

The chain is built from TRBV11-2 and TRBJ2-7, with D perhaps TRBD2 (5 bases). Germline assignment: CDR1 SGHAT and CDR2 FQNNGV. CDR3 size: 15 residues. V lost 1 base and J 4 bases, leaving 14 bases between the germline ends. The CDR3 spells CASSLVSAELYEQYF. The CDR3, as DNA: TGTGCCAGCAGCTTAGTTTCAGCGGAACTTTACGAGCAGTACTTC.

The genes are TRBV29-1 and TRBJ2-3; TRBD2 matches 7 bases. This CDR3 contains 12 residues. With V trimmed by 5 bases and J by 5 bases, 4 bases remained unmatched. In germline, CDR1 is SQVTM, CDR2 ANQGSEA. The CDR3 spells CSVRTGGDTQYF. The CDR3 nucleotides read TGCAGCGTTCGGACGGGGGGAGATACGCAGTATTTT.

The J gene is TRBJ2-7, the V gene TRBV7-9; no firm D call. V was pared by 4 bases and J by 3 bases, with 10 bases between. Germline-derived CDR1 and CDR2 are SEHNR and FQNEAQ (reference sequence). The CDR3 consists of 13 residues. The CDR3, as DNA: TGTGCCAGCAGCTGGACGGGCGACTACGAGCAGTACTTC. It translates to CASSWTGDYEQYF.

The rearrangement links TRBV7-3 to TRBJ2-3; D may correspond to TRBD1 or TRBD2 (6 bases each). The germline V gene encodes CDR1 SGHTA and CDR2 FQGTGA. The CDR3 consists of 15 residues. Trimming took off 2 bases at V and 3 bases at J, with 12 bases between the two ends. CDR3 amino acids: CASSLWGAITDTQYF. DNA of the CDR3: TGTGCCAGCAGCTTATGGGGGGCTATAACAGATACGCAGTATTTT. The whole variable domain, filled in from reference TRBV7-3 and TRBJ2-3, reads GAGVSQTPSNKVTEKGKYVELRCDPISGHTALYWYRQSLGQGPEFLIYFQGTGAADDSGLPNDRFFAVRPEGSVSTLKIQRTERGDSAVYLCASSLWGAITDTQYFGPGTRLTVL.

The chain couples TRBV18 to TRBJ2-1; weak D call: TRBD2 (6 bases). CDR1 is KGHSH, CDR2 LQKENI, per germline. CDR3 length equals 16 residues. The V end lost 1 base, the J end lost 5 bases, and 15 bases lay between the germline ends. CDR3 amino acids: CASSPLKRATDNEQFF. The CDR3 region has the DNA TGTGCCAGCTCACCACTGAAGCGGGCCACAGACAATGAGCAGTTCTTC.

The chain couples TRBV12-3 or TRBV12-4 to TRBJ2-1; D is unclear. Trimming shortened V by 6 bases and J by 6 bases, and 9 bases separated the two germline ends. The CDR3 runs to 12 residues. The CDR3 region is CASSYSINEQFF. For the CDR3, the DNA is TGTGCCAGCAGCTACAGCATCAATGAGCAGTTCTTC.

This sequence joins TRBV19 and TRBJ2-3, with a possible D match to TRBD1 (6 bases). Per the germline V gene, CDR1 is LNHDA and CDR2 is SQIVND (reference sequence). The CDR3 totals 17 residues. V lost 4 bases to trimming and J lost 0 bases, with 17 bases between them. CDR3: CASSRPTTGTSTDTQYF. In nucleotides, the CDR3 is TGTGCCAGTAGTAGGCCAACGACAGGTACTAGCACAGATACGCAGTATTTT.

This clone was seen once. The J gene is TRBJ2-3, the V gene TRBV7-6, with unresolved D. Trimming stripped 2 bases from V and 0 bases from J, with 9 bases between. There are 15 residues in the CDR3. Germline values: CDR1 SGHVS, CDR2 FNYEAQ. The CDR3 bases are TGTGCCAGCAGCTTAAGCGCGGAAAGCACAGATACGCAGTATTTT. Translation gives CASSLSAESTDTQYF.

J is TRBJ1-2 and V is TRBV29-1; D unresolved. This CDR3 contains 11 residues. CDR1 is SQVTM and CDR2 is ANQGSEA in the germline V gene. Between the trimmed V and J ends, which lost 4 bases and 2 bases, there was a span of 5 bases. CDR3 loop: CSVGSNYGYTF. In DNA form, the CDR3 reads TGCAGCGTTGGGAGCAACTATGGCTACACCTTC.

V is TRBV11-1 and J is TRBJ2-1; maybe TRBD2 (5 bases). The CDR3 length is 15 residues. Trimming took off 0 bases at V and 2 bases at J, with 8 bases between the two ends. Germline CDR1 and CDR2: SGHAT and FQDESV (reference sequence). The CDR3 DNA is TGTGCCAGCAGCTTAGCTCCCGGGGCCTACAATGAGCAGTTCTTC. Residues: CASSLAPGAYNEQFF.

This clone showed up just once. The chain couples TRBV5-1 to TRBJ2-2; D remains ambiguous. Deletions cut 0 bases from V and 1 base from J, with 10 bases between. Germline V CDR1 and CDR2: SGHRS, YFSETQ. This CDR3 spans 16 amino acids. The CDR3 coding sequence is TGCGCCAGCAGCTTGGCGTCGTCAGGGAACACCGGGGAGCTGTTTTTT. Its translation: CASSLASSGNTGELFF. The full variable domain, in which reference TRBV5-1 and TRBJ2-2 provide the parts outside the CDR3, is KAGVTQTPRYLIKTRGQQVTLSCSPISGHRSVSWYQQTPGQGLQFLFEYFSETQRNKGNFPGRFSGRQFSNSRSEMNVSTLELGDSALYLCASSLASSGNTGELFFGEGSRLTVL.

This clone was seen once. One end of the junction fails to match germline, which may point to a read error. This chain joins TRBV18 and TRBJ2-2; a possible D gene is TRBD1 (6 bases). Looked up from germline, CDR1 is KGHSH and CDR2 is LQKENI. The CDR3 consists of 18 residues. CDR3 sequence (DNA): TGTGCCAGCTCACCCTTGCAGGGGCGAAGTTCGAACGCCGGGGAGCTGTTTTTT. Translating gives CASSPLQGRSSNAGELFF.

This clone was counted once. The chain links TRBV29-1 to TRBJ2-2; D remains ambiguous. The CDR3 is 12 residues long. V dropped 4 bases and J dropped 11 bases, with 14 bases sitting between them. Germline lookup yields CDR1 SQVTM and CDR2 ANQGSEA. The CDR3 reads CSVVFGPQELFF. CDR3 coding DNA: TGCAGCGTTGTGTTCGGGCCACAAGAGCTGTTTTTT.